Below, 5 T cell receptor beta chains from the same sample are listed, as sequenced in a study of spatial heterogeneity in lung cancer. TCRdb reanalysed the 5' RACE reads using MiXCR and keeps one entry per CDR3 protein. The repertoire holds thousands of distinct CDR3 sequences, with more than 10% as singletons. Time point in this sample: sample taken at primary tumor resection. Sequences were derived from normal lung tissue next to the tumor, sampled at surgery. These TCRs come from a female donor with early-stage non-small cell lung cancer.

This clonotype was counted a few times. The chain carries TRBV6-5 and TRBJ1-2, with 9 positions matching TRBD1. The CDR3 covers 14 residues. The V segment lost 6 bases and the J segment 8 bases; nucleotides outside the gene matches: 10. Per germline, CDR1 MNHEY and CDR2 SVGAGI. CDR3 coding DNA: TGTGCCAGCAGAGCATCCGGGACAGGGTACGGCTACACCTTC. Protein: CASRASGTGYGYTF.

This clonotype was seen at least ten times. The CDR3 here is CASSPGQINTGELFF. The CDR3 bases are TGTGCCAGCAGCCCGGGACAGATCAACACCGGGGAGCTGTTTTTT. The chain uses TRBV12-3 or TRBV12-4 and TRBJ2-2; 7 bases are a match to TRBD1. This CDR3 spans 15 amino acids. V was pared by 6 bases and J by 2 bases, with 6 bases of the junction left unmatched.

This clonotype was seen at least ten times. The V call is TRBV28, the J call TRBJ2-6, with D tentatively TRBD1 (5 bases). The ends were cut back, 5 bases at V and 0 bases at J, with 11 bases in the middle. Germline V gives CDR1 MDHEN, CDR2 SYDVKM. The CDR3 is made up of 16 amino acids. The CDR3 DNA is TGTGCCAGCAGTACCCCACAGGCCTCTGGGGCCAACGTCCTGACTTTC. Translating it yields CASSTPQASGANVLTF.

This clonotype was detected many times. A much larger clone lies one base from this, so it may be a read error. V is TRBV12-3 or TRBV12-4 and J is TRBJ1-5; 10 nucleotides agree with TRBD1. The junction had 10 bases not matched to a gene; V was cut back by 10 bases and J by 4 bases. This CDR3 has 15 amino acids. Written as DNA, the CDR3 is TGTGCCAACAGAATGGGACAGGGGATAAATCAGCCCCAGCATTTT. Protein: CANRMGQGINQPQHF.

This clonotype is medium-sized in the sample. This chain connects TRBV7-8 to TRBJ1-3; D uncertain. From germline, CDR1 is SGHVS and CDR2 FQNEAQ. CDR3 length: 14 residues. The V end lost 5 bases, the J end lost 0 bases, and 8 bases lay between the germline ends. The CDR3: CASSLNDSGNTIYF. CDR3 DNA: TGTGCCAGCAGCCTAAACGACTCTGGAAACACCATATATTTT.